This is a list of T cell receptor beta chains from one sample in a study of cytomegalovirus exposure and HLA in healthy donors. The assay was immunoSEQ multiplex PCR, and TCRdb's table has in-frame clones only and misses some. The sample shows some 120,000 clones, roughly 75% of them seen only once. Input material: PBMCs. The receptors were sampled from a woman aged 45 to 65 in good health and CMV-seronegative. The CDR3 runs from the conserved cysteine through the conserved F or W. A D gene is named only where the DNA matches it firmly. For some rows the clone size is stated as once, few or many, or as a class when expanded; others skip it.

cdr3_nt: TGCGCCAGCAGCTACCCCCCCGCCGGGACTAGCTCCGGGGAGCTGTTTTTT; cdr3_aa: CASSYPPAGTSSGELFF; clone_size: .; j_call: TRBJ2-2; v_call: TRBV5-1; d_call: TRBD2
cdr3_nt: TGTGCCTGGAGTGTAACCGGGACTAGCGGGGCGGCTGAGCAGTTCTTC; cdr3_aa: CAWSVTGTSGAAEQFF; clone_size: .; j_call: TRBJ2-1; v_call: TRBV30; d_call: TRBD2
cdr3_nt: TGTGCCAGCAGGCCGTCGGGATGGCGCGAGCAGTACTTC; cdr3_aa: CASRPSGWREQYF; clone_size: .; j_call: TRBJ2-7; v_call: TRBV6-5; d_call: .
cdr3_nt: TGTGCCAGCAGTGAAAGGGACACCCCAACTAATGAAAAACTGTTTTTT; cdr3_aa: CASSERDTPTNEKLFF; clone_size: .; j_call: TRBJ1-4; v_call: TRBV2; d_call: .
cdr3_nt: TGTGCCAGTAGTATTGGGACAGGAAACTATGGCTACACCTTC; cdr3_aa: CASSIGTGNYGYTF; clone_size: .; j_call: TRBJ1-2; v_call: TRBV19; d_call: TRBD1
cdr3_nt: TGTGCCAGCAGCGGAGGGACTAGCGGAGGTCAAGAGACCCAGTACTTC; cdr3_aa: CASSGGTSGGQETQYF; clone_size: .; j_call: TRBJ2-5; v_call: TRBV5-4; d_call: TRBD2
cdr3_nt: TGTGCCAGCAGTGAGTTCGGGACTAGCGGGGGGGATTACAATGAGCAGTTCTTC; cdr3_aa: CASSEFGTSGGDYNEQFF; clone_size: many; j_call: TRBJ2-1; v_call: TRBV6-4; d_call: TRBD2
cdr3_nt: TGTGCCAGCAGTGGGACTAGCACCGGGGAGCTGTTTTTT; cdr3_aa: CASSGTSTGELFF; clone_size: .; j_call: TRBJ2-2; v_call: TRBV6-4; d_call: TRBD2
cdr3_nt: TGTGCCACCAGCAGAGGAGGATTTGACTCCACCTTC; cdr3_aa: CATSRGGFDSTF; clone_size: once; j_call: TRBJ1-2; v_call: TRBV15; d_call: .
cdr3_nt: TGTGCCAGCAGCTTTAGCGGGAGGTTTGGAGATACGCAGTATTTT; cdr3_aa: CASSFSGRFGDTQYF; clone_size: .; j_call: TRBJ2-3; v_call: TRBV7-2; d_call: TRBD2
cdr3_nt: TGTGCCAGCGGGGGGGAACATGAAGCTTTCTTT; cdr3_aa: CASGGEHEAFF; clone_size: .; j_call: TRBJ1-1; v_call: TRBV7-6; d_call: .
cdr3_nt: TGCAGTGCTGTGACTAGTTCGGCCCAGTACTTC; cdr3_aa: CSAVTSSAQYF; clone_size: .; j_call: TRBJ2-5; v_call: TRBV20-1; d_call: .
cdr3_nt: TGTGCCAGCAGTTTGGGACAGAACACTGAAGCTTTCTTT; cdr3_aa: CASSLGQNTEAFF; clone_size: .; j_call: TRBJ1-1; v_call: TRBV7-2; d_call: .
cdr3_nt: TGTGCCAGCAGCCAAATAAGAGACTTCCAAAGAAGGCACTTC; cdr3_aa: CASSQIRDFQRRHF; clone_size: .; j_call: TRBJ2-7; v_call: TRBV7-8; d_call: .
cdr3_nt: TGTGCCAGCAGCTCGACTAGCGGGAGCCCCTACGAGCAGTACTTC; cdr3_aa: CASSSTSGSPYEQYF; clone_size: .; j_call: TRBJ2-7; v_call: TRBV6-5; d_call: TRBD2
cdr3_nt: TGTGCCAGCAGCGTAGGTAGTGCAGGGGCCACTGAAGCTTTCTTT; cdr3_aa: CASSVGSAGATEAFF; clone_size: .; j_call: TRBJ1-1; v_call: TRBV9; d_call: .
cdr3_nt: TGTGCCAGCAGCTCGACAGGGGCCACTGAAGCTTTCTTT; cdr3_aa: CASSSTGATEAFF; clone_size: .; j_call: TRBJ1-1; v_call: TRBV5-4; d_call: TRBD1
cdr3_nt: TGCGCCAGCAGCCAAGCAGAGGGGGTCGTGAGAACCGGGGAGCTGTTTTTT; cdr3_aa: CASSQAEGVVRTGELFF; clone_size: .; j_call: TRBJ2-2; v_call: TRBV4-3; d_call: .
cdr3_nt: TGCGCCAGCAGCTTGGAAGGGAGAGTCGAGACCCAGTACTTC; cdr3_aa: CASSLEGRVETQYF; clone_size: once; j_call: TRBJ2-5; v_call: TRBV5-1; d_call: .
cdr3_nt: TGTGCCAGCACTGATGGGGCATTTCAAGAGACCCAGTACTTC; cdr3_aa: CASTDGAFQETQYF; clone_size: .; j_call: TRBJ2-5; v_call: TRBV6-1; d_call: .
cdr3_nt: TGTGCCAGCAGAACAGGGGGCCAAGAGACCCAGTACTTC; cdr3_aa: CASRTGGQETQYF; clone_size: .; j_call: TRBJ2-5; v_call: TRBV28; d_call: TRBD1
cdr3_nt: TGTGCCAGCAGCTCGGTGAGGGAGACCCAGTACTTC; cdr3_aa: CASSSVRETQYF; clone_size: .; j_call: TRBJ2-5; v_call: TRBV7-9; d_call: .
cdr3_nt: TGTGCCAGCAGTCGCGGGACTAGCGGGAGGCAAGATACGCAGTATTTT; cdr3_aa: CASSRGTSGRQDTQYF; clone_size: .; j_call: TRBJ2-3; v_call: TRBV27; d_call: TRBD2
cdr3_nt: TGTGCCAGTAGCCGGGGACAGGCTAGCTCCTACGAGCAGTACTTC; cdr3_aa: CASSRGQASSYEQYF; clone_size: .; j_call: TRBJ2-7; v_call: TRBV19; d_call: TRBD1
cdr3_nt: TGTGCCAGCTCACCACCTAGCGCTAGTTACGAGCAGTACTTC; cdr3_aa: CASSPPSASYEQYF; clone_size: .; j_call: TRBJ2-7; v_call: TRBV18; d_call: .
cdr3_nt: TGTGCCAGTAGTAGCCAGGGGAATAGCAATCAGCCCCAGCATTTT; cdr3_aa: CASSSQGNSNQPQHF; clone_size: few; j_call: TRBJ1-5; v_call: TRBV19; d_call: .
cdr3_nt: TGTGCCAGCACTCGTATGGGGGCGAACACTGAAGCTTTCTTT; cdr3_aa: CASTRMGANTEAFF; clone_size: .; j_call: TRBJ1-1; v_call: TRBV6-5; d_call: .
cdr3_nt: TGCAGCGTCGTCAGGGGAGGGATCGGATCTGGGGCCAACGTCCTGACTTTC; cdr3_aa: CSVVRGGIGSGANVLTF; clone_size: few; j_call: TRBJ2-6; v_call: TRBV29-1; d_call: .
cdr3_nt: TGTGCCAGCAGCGGGACAGGGAGGTCCTATGGCTACACCTTC; cdr3_aa: CASSGTGRSYGYTF; clone_size: .; j_call: TRBJ1-2; v_call: TRBV5-4; d_call: TRBD1
cdr3_nt: TGTGCCAGCAGCTTAGTGGGACTAGGGCACAATGAGCAGTTCTTC; cdr3_aa: CASSLVGLGHNEQFF; clone_size: .; j_call: TRBJ2-1; v_call: TRBV7-8; d_call: TRBD2
cdr3_nt: TGCGCCAGCGGGACAGAGATGAACACTGAAGCTTTCTTT; cdr3_aa: CASGTEMNTEAFF; clone_size: .; j_call: TRBJ1-1; v_call: TRBV5-1; d_call: TRBD1
cdr3_nt: TGTGCCAGCAGTGGGACGGGACTAGCGGGAGGGCTCTACGAGCAGTACTTC; cdr3_aa: CASSGTGLAGGLYEQYF; clone_size: .; j_call: TRBJ2-7; v_call: TRBV25-1; d_call: TRBD2
cdr3_nt: TGTGCCAGTAGTATAGACACAGCCTCCTACGAGCAGTACTTC; cdr3_aa: CASSIDTASYEQYF; clone_size: .; j_call: TRBJ2-7; v_call: TRBV19; d_call: .
cdr3_nt: TGCAGTGCTAGATCCACCTACGAGCAGTACTTC; cdr3_aa: CSARSTYEQYF; clone_size: .; j_call: TRBJ2-7; v_call: TRBV20-1; d_call: .
cdr3_nt: TGTGCCTGGAGTGAGGGACAGGGGTCGGAAGCTTTCTTT; cdr3_aa: CAWSEGQGSEAFF; clone_size: .; j_call: TRBJ1-1; v_call: TRBV30; d_call: TRBD1
cdr3_nt: TGTGCCAGCAGTTTGACTAGCGGGAGGACAGATACGCAGTATTTT; cdr3_aa: CASSLTSGRTDTQYF; clone_size: .; j_call: TRBJ2-3; v_call: TRBV27; d_call: TRBD2
cdr3_nt: TGTGCCAGCAGTACATCCGAAATGTCCGAGCAGTACTTC; cdr3_aa: CASSTSEMSEQYF; clone_size: few; j_call: TRBJ2-7; v_call: TRBV6-1; d_call: .
cdr3_nt: TGTGCCAGCAGTTCTAGTACCGGGAATGAGCAGTTCTTC; cdr3_aa: CASSSSTGNEQFF; clone_size: .; j_call: TRBJ2-1; v_call: TRBV11-2; d_call: .
cdr3_nt: TGCAGTGCTATTAACTCCTACGAGCAGTACTTC; cdr3_aa: CSAINSYEQYF; clone_size: .; j_call: TRBJ2-7; v_call: TRBV20-1; d_call: .
cdr3_nt: TGTGCCAGCAGCTTTCTGGGGGCTGGCTATGGCTACACCTTC; cdr3_aa: CASSFLGAGYGYTF; clone_size: .; j_call: TRBJ1-2; v_call: TRBV5-4; d_call: .
cdr3_nt: TGTGCCAGCAGCGGTTGGACTAGCGGTGCCTACGAGCAGTACTTC; cdr3_aa: CASSGWTSGAYEQYF; clone_size: once; j_call: TRBJ2-7; v_call: TRBV28; d_call: TRBD2
cdr3_nt: TGTGCCAGCAGCTTTGGGGGGAGCAATCAGCCCCAGCATTTT; cdr3_aa: CASSFGGSNQPQHF; clone_size: .; j_call: TRBJ1-5; v_call: TRBV5-6; d_call: .
cdr3_nt: TGCGCCAGCAGCCCGACAGGGGAAGAATATGGCTACACCTTC; cdr3_aa: CASSPTGEEYGYTF; clone_size: .; j_call: TRBJ1-2; v_call: TRBV5-1; d_call: TRBD1
cdr3_nt: TGCGCCAGCAAAAAGACAGGGGGCGGCTATGGCTACACCTTC; cdr3_aa: CASKKTGGGYGYTF; clone_size: .; j_call: TRBJ1-2; v_call: TRBV5-1; d_call: TRBD1
cdr3_nt: TGTGCCAGTAGGGACAGGGGTTACGGCTACACCTTC; cdr3_aa: CASRDRGYGYTF; clone_size: .; j_call: TRBJ1-2; v_call: TRBV19; d_call: TRBD1
cdr3_nt: TGTGCCAGCAGCCGCCCGGGACAGGGGGCCTATGGCTACACCTTC; cdr3_aa: CASSRPGQGAYGYTF; clone_size: .; j_call: TRBJ1-2; v_call: TRBV4-2; d_call: TRBD1
cdr3_nt: TGTGCCAGCAGTGTAGCAGGGGCGGATACGCAGTATTTT; cdr3_aa: CASSVAGADTQYF; clone_size: .; j_call: TRBJ2-3; v_call: TRBV7-2; d_call: .
cdr3_nt: TGTGCCAGCTCACCGCGGACAGGGGGCGGGAATGGCTACACCTTC; cdr3_aa: CASSPRTGGGNGYTF; clone_size: .; j_call: TRBJ1-2; v_call: TRBV18; d_call: TRBD1
cdr3_nt: TGTGCCAGCAGCTTAGGCCCAGGGAGGGGAGAGACCCAGTACTTC; cdr3_aa: CASSLGPGRGETQYF; clone_size: .; j_call: TRBJ2-5; v_call: TRBV13; d_call: TRBD2
cdr3_nt: TGTGCCAGCAGTTTATCGCCCCTTGACTTAAGGGGCGCTTTCTTT; cdr3_aa: CASSLSPLDLRGAFF; clone_size: .; j_call: TRBJ1-1; v_call: TRBV27; d_call: .